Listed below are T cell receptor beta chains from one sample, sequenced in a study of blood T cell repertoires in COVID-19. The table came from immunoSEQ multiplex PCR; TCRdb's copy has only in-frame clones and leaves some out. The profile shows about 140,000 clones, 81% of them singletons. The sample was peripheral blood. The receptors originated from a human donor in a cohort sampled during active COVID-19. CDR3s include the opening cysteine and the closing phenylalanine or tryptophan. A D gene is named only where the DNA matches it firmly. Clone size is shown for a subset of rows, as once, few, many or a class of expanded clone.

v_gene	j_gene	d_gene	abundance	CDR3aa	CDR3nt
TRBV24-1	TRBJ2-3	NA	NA	CATSDPGFDTQYF	TGTGCCACCAGTGATCCCGGTTTCGATACGCAGTATTTT
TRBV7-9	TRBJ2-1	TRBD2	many	CASRFGGASGSEQFF	TGTGCCAGCAGGTTTGGTGGGGCTAGCGGGAGTGAGCAGTTCTTC
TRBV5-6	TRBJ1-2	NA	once	CASSYTGFHYGYTF	TGTGCCAGCAGCTATACAGGGTTTCACTATGGCTACACCTTC
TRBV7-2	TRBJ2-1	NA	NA	CASSLERAGDNEQFF	TGTGCCAGCAGCCTTGAGCGGGCCGGGGACAATGAGCAGTTCTTC
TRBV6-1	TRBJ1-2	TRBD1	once	CASSDRDRQNYGYTF	TGTGCCAGCAGTGATCGGGACAGACAAAACTATGGCTACACCTTC
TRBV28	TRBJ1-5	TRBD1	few	CASSKDRVGQPQHF	TGTGCCAGCAGTAAGGACAGGGTCGGACAGCCCCAGCATTTT
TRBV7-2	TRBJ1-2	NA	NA	CASSPRTEAYGYTF	TGTGCCAGCAGCCCCAGGACGGAGGCCTATGGCTACACCTTC
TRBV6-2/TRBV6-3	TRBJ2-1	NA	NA	CASSYSMVAPNLSYNEQFF	TGTGCCAGCAGTTACTCGATGGTGGCTCCCAACCTCTCCTACAATGAGCAGTTCTTC
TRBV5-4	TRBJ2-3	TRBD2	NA	CASNSGNTDTQYF	TGTGCCAGCAACAGCGGGAACACAGATACGCAGTATTTT
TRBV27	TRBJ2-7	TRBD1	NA	CASSVQGYEQYF	TGTGCCAGCAGTGTACAGGGGTACGAGCAGTACTTC
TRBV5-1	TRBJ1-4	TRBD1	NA	CASTQGAANEKLFF	TGCGCCAGCACCCAGGGGGCAGCTAATGAAAAACTGTTTTTT
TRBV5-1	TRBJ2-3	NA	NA	CASSSRLAGGSTDTQYF	TGCGCCAGCAGCTCTAGACTAGCCGGGGGCTCCACAGATACGCAGTATTTT
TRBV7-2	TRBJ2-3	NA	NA	CASTSYQETDTQYF	TGTGCCAGCACCTCGTATCAGGAAACAGATACGCAGTATTTT
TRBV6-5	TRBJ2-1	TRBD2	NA	CASSLRLAGYNEQFF	TGTGCCAGCAGCCTCCGACTAGCGGGGTACAATGAGCAGTTCTTC
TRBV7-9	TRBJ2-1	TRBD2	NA	CASSLSLAGSYNEQFF	TGTGCCAGCAGCTTATCACTAGCGGGCTCCTACAATGAGCAGTTCTTC
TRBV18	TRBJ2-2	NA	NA	CASSITGANTGELFF	TGTGCCAGCTCAATTACCGGAGCGAACACCGGGGAGCTGTTTTTT
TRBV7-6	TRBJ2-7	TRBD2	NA	CASSAGTSGYEQYF	TGTGCCAGCAGCGCAGGGACTAGCGGTTACGAGCAGTACTTC
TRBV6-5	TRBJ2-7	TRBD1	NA	CASSRFGQGTYEQYF	TGTGCCAGCAGTCGCTTTGGACAGGGTACCTACGAGCAGTACTTC
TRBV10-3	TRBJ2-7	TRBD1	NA	CAISAGQVRTYEQYF	TGTGCCATCAGTGCGGGACAGGTACGAACCTACGAGCAGTACTTC
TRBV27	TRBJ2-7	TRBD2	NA	CASRVGRALGTYEQYF	TGTGCCAGCAGGGTGGGGAGGGCATTGGGGACTTACGAGCAGTACTTC
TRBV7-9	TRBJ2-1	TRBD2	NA	CASSTVGGNEQFF	TGTGCCAGCAGCACCGTCGGGGGGAATGAGCAGTTCTTC
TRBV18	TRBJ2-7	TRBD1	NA	CASSRGTGRHSYEQYF	TGTGCCAGCTCACGAGGGACAGGGCGGCACTCCTACGAGCAGTACTTC
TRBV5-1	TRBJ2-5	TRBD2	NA	CASSLVSGEETQYF	TGCGCCAGCAGCTTAGTCAGCGGGGAAGAGACCCAGTACTTC
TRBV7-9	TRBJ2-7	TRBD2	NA	CATRAGDSYEQYF	TGTGCCACGCGGGCGGGAGACTCCTACGAGCAGTACTTC
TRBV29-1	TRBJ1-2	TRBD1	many	CSGATGEGSGYTF	TGCAGCGGGGCGACAGGGGAAGGGAGCGGCTACACCTTC
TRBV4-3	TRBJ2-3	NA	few	CASSQDYSDTQYF	TGCGCCAGCAGCCAAGATTACTCAGATACGCAGTATTTT
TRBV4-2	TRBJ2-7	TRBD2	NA	CASSPSLASGNIYEQYF	TGTGCCAGCAGCCCGTCGTTGGCTAGCGGGAATATCTACGAGCAGTACTTC
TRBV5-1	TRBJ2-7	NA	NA	CASSLAVTYEQYF	TGCGCCAGCAGCTTGGCGGTCACCTACGAGCAGTACTTC
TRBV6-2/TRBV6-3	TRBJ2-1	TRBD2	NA	CASSYETSGRVPHNEQFF	TGTGCCAGCAGTTACGAGACTAGCGGGAGGGTTCCCCACAATGAGCAGTTCTTC
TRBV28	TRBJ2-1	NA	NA	CASSFVPDSLDEQFF	TGTGCCAGCAGTTTCGTCCCGGACAGCTTGGATGAGCAGTTCTTC
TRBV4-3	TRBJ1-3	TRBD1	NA	CASSQDQGGQYSGNTIYF	TGCGCCAGCAGCCAAGACCAAGGGGGACAGTACTCTGGAAACACCATATATTTT
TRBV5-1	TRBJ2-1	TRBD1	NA	CASSSAGTGKLVEQFF	TGCGCCAGCAGCTCTGCCGGGACAGGGAAACTCGTTGAGCAGTTCTTC